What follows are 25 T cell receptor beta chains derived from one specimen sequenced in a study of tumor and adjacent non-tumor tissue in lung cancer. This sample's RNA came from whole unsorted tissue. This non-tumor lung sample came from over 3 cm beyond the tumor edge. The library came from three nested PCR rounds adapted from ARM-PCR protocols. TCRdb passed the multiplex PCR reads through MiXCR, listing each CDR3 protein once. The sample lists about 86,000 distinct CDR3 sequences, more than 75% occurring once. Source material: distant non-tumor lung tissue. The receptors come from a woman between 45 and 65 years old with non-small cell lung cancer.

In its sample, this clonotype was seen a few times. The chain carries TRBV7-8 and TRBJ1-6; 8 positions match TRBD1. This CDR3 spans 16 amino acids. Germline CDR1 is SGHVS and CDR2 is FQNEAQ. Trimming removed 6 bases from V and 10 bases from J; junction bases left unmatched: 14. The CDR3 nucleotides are TGTGCCAGCAGTCCCGTTCCCAGGGGGCTAAGCTCACCCCTCCACTTT. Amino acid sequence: CASSPVPRGLSSPLHF.

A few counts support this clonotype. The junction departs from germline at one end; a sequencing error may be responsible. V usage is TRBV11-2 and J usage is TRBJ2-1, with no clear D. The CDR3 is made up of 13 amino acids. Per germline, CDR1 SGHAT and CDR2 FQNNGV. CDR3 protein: CVSSLEECNEQFF. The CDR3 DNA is TGTGTCAGCAGCTTAGAAGAATGCAATGAGCAGTTCTTC.

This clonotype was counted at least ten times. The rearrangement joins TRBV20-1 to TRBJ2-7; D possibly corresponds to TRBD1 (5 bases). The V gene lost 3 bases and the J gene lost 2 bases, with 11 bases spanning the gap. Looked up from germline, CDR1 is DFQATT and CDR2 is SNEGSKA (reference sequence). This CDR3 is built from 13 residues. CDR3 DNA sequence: TGCAGTGCTAGTCCTGCAGGGACCTACGAGCAGTACTTC. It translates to CSASPAGTYEQYF.

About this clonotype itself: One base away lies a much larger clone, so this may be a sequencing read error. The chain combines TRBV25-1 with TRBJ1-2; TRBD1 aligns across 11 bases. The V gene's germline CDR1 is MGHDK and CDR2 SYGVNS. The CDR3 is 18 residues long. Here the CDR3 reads CANSSPRDRGAEGGGYTF. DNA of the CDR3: TGTGCCAACAGTTCTCCGCGGGACAGGGGGGCGGAAGGGGGTGGCTACACCTTC.

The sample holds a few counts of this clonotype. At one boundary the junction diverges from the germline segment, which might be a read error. The chain's CDR3 is CSVRGDVDTGELFF. The CDR3 coding sequence is TGTAGCGTTCGAGGGGACGTGGACACCGGGGAGCTGTTTTTT. The chain is built from TRBV29-1 and TRBJ2-2; D could derive from TRBD1 or TRBD2 (5 bases each). The CDR3 runs 14 residues. Per the germline V gene, CDR1 is SQVTM and CDR2 is ANQGSEA.

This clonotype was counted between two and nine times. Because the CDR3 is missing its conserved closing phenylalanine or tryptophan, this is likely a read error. Here the CDR3 DNA reads TGTGCCAGCAGTTACTCGCCTGAGTCCTACGAGCAGTACCTC. Translating gives CASSYSPESYEQYL. The V call is TRBV6-2 or TRBV6-3, the J call TRBJ2-7; D remains unclear. Germline CDR1 reads MNHEY; CDR2 reads SVGEGT. The V end lost 0 bases, the J end lost 1 base, and 7 bases lay between the germline ends. The CDR3 totals 14 residues.

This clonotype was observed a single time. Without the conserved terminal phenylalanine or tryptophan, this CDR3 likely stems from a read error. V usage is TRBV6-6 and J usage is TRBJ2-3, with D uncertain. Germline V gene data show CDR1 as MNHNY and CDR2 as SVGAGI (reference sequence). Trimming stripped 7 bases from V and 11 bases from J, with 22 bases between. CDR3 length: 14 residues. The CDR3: CASTEDSTTDEQYL. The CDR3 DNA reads TGTGCCAGCACCGAAGATAGTACCACAGATGAGCAGTATTTA.

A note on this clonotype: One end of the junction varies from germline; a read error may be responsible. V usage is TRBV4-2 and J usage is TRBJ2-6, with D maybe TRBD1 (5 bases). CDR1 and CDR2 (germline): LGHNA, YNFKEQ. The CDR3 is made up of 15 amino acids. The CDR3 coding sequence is TGTGCCAGCAGCATCAGTCGCTCTGGGGCCAACGTCCTGACCTTC. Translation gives CASSISRSGANVLTF.

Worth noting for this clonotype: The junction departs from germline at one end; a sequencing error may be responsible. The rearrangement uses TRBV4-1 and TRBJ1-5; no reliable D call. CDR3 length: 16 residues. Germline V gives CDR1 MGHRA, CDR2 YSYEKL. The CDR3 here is CVSSHGKAFQYQPQHF. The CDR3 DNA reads TGCGTCAGCAGCCACGGAAAGGCGTTTCAGTATCAGCCCCAGCATTTT.

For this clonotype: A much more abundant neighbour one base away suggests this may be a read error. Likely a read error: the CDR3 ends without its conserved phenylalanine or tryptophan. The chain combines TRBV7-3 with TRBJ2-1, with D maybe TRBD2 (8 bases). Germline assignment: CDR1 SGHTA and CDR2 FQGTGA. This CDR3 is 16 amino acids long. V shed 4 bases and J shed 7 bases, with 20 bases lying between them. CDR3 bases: TGTGCCAGCAGCTCAGCCGGGACAGAGCGGGGGAATGAGCAGTTCTTA. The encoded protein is CASSSAGTERGNEQFL.

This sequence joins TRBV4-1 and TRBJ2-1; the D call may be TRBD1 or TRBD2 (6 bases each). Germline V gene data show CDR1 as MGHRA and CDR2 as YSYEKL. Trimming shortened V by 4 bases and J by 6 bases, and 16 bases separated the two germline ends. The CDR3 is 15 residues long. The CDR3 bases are TGCGCCAGCAGCCCCGATCGGGGGCACTCCAATGAGCAGTTCTTC. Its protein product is CASSPDRGHSNEQFF.

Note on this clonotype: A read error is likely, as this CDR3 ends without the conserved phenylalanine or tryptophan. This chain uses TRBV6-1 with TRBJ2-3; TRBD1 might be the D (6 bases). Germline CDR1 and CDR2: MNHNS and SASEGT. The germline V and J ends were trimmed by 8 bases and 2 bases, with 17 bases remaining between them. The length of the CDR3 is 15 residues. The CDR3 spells CASGWSGHNTDTQYL. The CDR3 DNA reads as TGTGCCAGCGGTTGGTCGGGACATAACACAGATACGCAGTATTTA.

This CDR3 is CASSPRTSGRALWEYYF. DNA for the CDR3: TGTGCCAGCAGCCCCCGGACTAGCGGGAGAGCATTGTGGGAGTATTACTTC. The J gene is TRBJ2-7, the V gene TRBV11-2; 13 bases agree with TRBD2. CDR3 length: 17 amino acids. The V gene end was trimmed by 5 bases and the J gene end by 13 bases; junction bases not matched to a gene: 20. Germline lookup yields CDR1 SGHAT and CDR2 FQNNGV.

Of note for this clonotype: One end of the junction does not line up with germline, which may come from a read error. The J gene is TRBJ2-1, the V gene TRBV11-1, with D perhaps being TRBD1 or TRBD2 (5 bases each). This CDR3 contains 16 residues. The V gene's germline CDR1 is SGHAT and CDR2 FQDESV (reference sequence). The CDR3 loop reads CDSSPHGASGIDEQFF. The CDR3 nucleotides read TGTGACAGCAGCCCACACGGGGCTAGTGGGATTGATGAGCAGTTCTTC.

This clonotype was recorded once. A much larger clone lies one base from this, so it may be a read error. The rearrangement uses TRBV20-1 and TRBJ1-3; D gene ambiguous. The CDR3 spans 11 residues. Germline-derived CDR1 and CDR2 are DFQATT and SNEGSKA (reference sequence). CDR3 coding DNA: TGCAGTGCTCACCATGGACACACCATATATTTT. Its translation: CSAHHGHTIYF.

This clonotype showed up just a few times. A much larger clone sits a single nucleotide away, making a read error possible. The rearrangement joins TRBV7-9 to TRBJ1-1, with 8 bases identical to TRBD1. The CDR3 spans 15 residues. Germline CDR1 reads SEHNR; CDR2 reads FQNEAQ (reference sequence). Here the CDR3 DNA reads TGTGCCAGCAGCCCCCCGCTACCGACAGGGGTCGGCGCTTCCTTT. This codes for CASSPPLPTGVGASF.

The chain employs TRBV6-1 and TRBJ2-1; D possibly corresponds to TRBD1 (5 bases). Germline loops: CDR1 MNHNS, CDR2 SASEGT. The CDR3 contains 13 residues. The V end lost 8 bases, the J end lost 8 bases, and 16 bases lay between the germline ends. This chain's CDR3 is CASGIPGPHEQFF. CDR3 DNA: TGTGCCAGCGGTATACCAGGGCCTCATGAGCAGTTCTTC.

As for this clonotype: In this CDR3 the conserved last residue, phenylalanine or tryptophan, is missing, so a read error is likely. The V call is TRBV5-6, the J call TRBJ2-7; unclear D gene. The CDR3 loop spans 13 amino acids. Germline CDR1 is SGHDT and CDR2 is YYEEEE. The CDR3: CANSLTENDEQYS. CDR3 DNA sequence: TGTGCCAACAGCTTAACAGAGAACGACGAGCAGTACTCC.

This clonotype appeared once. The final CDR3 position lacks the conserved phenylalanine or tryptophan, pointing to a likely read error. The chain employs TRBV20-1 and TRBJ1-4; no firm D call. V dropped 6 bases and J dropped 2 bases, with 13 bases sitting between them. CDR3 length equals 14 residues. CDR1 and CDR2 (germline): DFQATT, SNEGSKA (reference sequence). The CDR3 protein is CSAREGFTNEKLFI. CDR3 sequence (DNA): TGCAGTGCGCGCGAGGGCTTCACTAATGAAAAACTGTTTATT.

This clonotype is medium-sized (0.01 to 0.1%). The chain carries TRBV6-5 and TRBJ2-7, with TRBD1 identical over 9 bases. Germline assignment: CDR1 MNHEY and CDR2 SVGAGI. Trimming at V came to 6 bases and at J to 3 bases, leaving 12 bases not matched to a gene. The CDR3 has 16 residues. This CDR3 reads CASRPIRTGDFYEQYF. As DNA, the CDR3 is TGTGCCAGCAGACCCATTAGGACAGGGGATTTCTACGAGCAGTACTTC.

For the CDR3, the DNA is TGTGACACAGGCTTTCAAGAGACCCAGTACTTC. It translates to CDTGFQETQYF. V usage is TRBV24-1 and J usage is TRBJ2-5; a possible D gene is TRBD1 (5 bases). The CDR3 length is 11 residues. The germline CDR1 and CDR2 sequences are KGHDR and SFDVKD.

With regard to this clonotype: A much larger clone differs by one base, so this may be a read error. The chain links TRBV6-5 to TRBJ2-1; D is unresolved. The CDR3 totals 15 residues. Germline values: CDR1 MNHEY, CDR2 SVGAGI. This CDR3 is CACSYRGEAYNEQFF. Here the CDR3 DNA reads TGTGCCTGCAGTTATCGAGGAGAAGCTTACAATGAGCAGTTCTTC.

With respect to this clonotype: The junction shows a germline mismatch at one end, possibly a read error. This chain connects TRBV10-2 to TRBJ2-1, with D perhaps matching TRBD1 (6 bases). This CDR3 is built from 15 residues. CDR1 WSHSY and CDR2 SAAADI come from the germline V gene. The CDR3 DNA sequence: TGCGCCAACAGGGACCTACTAGAGCAGTACAGTGAGCTGTTCTTC. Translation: CANRDLLEQYSELFF.

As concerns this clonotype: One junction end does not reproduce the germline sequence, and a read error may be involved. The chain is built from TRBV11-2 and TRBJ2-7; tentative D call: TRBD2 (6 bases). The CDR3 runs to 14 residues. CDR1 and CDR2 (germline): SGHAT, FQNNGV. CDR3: CAGSLESGLGEQYF. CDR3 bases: TGTGCCGGCAGCTTAGAGTCGGGACTGGGCGAGCAGTACTTC. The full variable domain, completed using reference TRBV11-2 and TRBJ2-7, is EAGVAQSPRYKIIEKRQSVAFWCNPISGHATLYWYQQILGQGPKLLIQFQNNGVVDDSQLPKDRFSAERLKGVDSTLKIQPAKLEDSAVYLCAGSLESGLGEQYFGPGTRLTVT.

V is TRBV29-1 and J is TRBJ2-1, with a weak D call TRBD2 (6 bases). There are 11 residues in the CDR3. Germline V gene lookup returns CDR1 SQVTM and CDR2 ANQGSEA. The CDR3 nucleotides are TGCGCCATCGGTCGGGGGAATGAGCAGTTCTTC. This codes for CAIGRGNEQFF.